The sequence of this T cell receptor (beta chain) was determined in a study of blood T cell repertoires in COVID-19. Study at large: The samples span acute and convalescent COVID-19 from the United States, Italy and Spain.

Exposed enrollees encountered a COVID-19 case at some point within 2 weeks before study entry. This CDR3 spans 16 amino acids. J lost 0 bases, V lost 4 bases, and 2 bases had no gene match. CDR1 is SGHVS, CDR2 FQNEAQ, per germline. This clone was detected only once. Repertoires were generated with immunoSEQ multiplex PCR, while TCRdb's copy carries only in-frame clones and drops some. The sample includes 140,000 to 150,000 clones, less than 90% seen only once; the top ten take 5.5% to 7.5%. The genes are TRBV7-8 and TRBJ1-4; TRBD1 matches at 10 bases. This sequence was found in a woman in her fifties or sixties who had been exposed to COVID-19. Sequencing input: PBMCs or T cells enriched from blood (not recorded which). The CDR3 sequence is CASSYGTGATNEKLFF. Written as DNA, the CDR3 is TGTGCCAGCAGCTACGGGACAGGGGCAACTAATGAAAAACTGTTTTTT.